The 10 T cell receptor beta chains reported below all come from one sample, sequenced in a study of beta chain features in type 1 diabetes. cDNA synthesis used the whole RNA isolate, giving expressed TCRB sequences. The data were produced by immunoSEQ multiplex PCR, yet TCRdb's version contains in-frame clones alone and is incomplete. The sample has about 150,000 clones; roughly 10% are singletons. Sequencing was carried out using central memory CD4+ T cells from blood. Receptors were obtained from a man between 18 and 35 years old in good health.

As regards this clone: The junction does not match germline at one end; this may be a read error. V is TRBV7-2 and J is TRBJ1-6; 9 nucleotides agree with TRBD1. Looked up from germline, CDR1 is SGHTA and CDR2 is FQGNSA. There are 16 residues in the CDR3. The CDR3 region has the DNA TGTGCCAGCAGCTCCAGACTGGGACAGGGAGACTTTGGTTTTGAATTT. Translation gives CASSSRLGQGDFGFEF.

This clone was found many times. The rearrangement uses TRBV10-3 and TRBJ1-1; 8 nucleotides align to TRBD1. The V gene end was trimmed by 6 bases and the J gene end by 4 bases; junction bases not matched to a gene: 4. The CDR3 is 13 amino acids. From germline, CDR1 is ENHRY and CDR2 SYGVKD. CDR3 sequence reads: CAIRGQGSTEAFF. CDR3 DNA sequence: TGTGCCATCAGAGGACAGGGTTCCACTGAAGCTTTCTTT.

This chain connects TRBV10-3 to TRBJ2-3; D possibly corresponds to TRBD1 (6 bases). The ends were cut back, 0 bases at V and 4 bases at J, with 11 bases in the middle. The CDR3 sequence is 15 residues long. Germline lookup yields CDR1 ENHRY and CDR2 SYGVKD. CDR3 coding DNA: TGTGCCATCAGTGAGTCGAGACAGGCCCCAGATACGCAGTATTTT. Its translation: CAISESRQAPDTQYF.

In its sample, this clone was seen a few times. V and J are TRBV4-3 and TRBJ2-7; 9 bases align to TRBD2. The J segment lost 4 bases and the V segment lost 1 base, leaving 5 bases of the junction unmatched. This CDR3 is 15 amino acids long. Germline V CDR1 and CDR2: LGHNA, YSLEER. CDR3 nucleotide sequence: TGCGCCAGCAGCCAAGTGGGTAGCGGGAGTTACGAGCAGTACTTC. Translation gives CASSQVGSGSYEQYF.

This chain connects TRBV29-1 to TRBJ2-7; D unresolved. This CDR3 is built from 15 residues. V gave up 4 bases and J gave up 7 bases, with 23 bases separating them. Germline assignment: CDR1 SQVTM and CDR2 ANQGSEA. CDR3 amino acids: CSVAGTGWAMGEQYF. The CDR3 nucleotides read TGCAGCGTTGCCGGAACGGGTTGGGCCATGGGGGAGCAGTACTTC.

In its sample, this clone was seen a few times. V usage is TRBV28 and J usage is TRBJ2-5, with D unclear. This CDR3 region has 13 residues. The V end lost 7 bases, the J end lost 4 bases, and 13 bases lay between the germline ends. Germline lookup yields CDR1 MDHEN and CDR2 SYDVKM. As DNA, the CDR3 is TGTGCCAGCACCCCTCATTCCGGAGAGACCCAGTACTTC. The encoded protein is CASTPHSGETQYF.

This clone was found a few times. The chain carries TRBV14 and TRBJ2-3, with TRBD2 matching over 10 bases. Germline V gene data show CDR1 as SGHDN and CDR2 as FVKESK. Germline trimming cut 1 base from V and 6 bases from J; bases unmatched to any gene: 4. CDR3 size: 15 residues. CDR3 region: CASSQVAGGSDTQYF. The DNA of the CDR3 is TGTGCCAGCAGCCAAGTAGCGGGGGGTTCCGATACGCAGTATTTT.

This clone has only a few counts. The genes are TRBV18 and TRBJ2-1; D might be TRBD2 (5 bases). V gave up 2 bases and J gave up 8 bases, with 7 bases separating them. The germline V gene has CDR1 KGHSH and CDR2 LQKENI. CDR3 length equals 12 residues. Here the CDR3 DNA reads TGTGCCAGCTCACCAGCGCGGGATGAGCAGTTCTTC. It codes for CASSPARDEQFF. Full variable domain (missing parts from reference TRBV18 and TRBJ2-1): NAGVMQNPRHLVRRRGQEARLRCSPMKGHSHVYWYRQLPEEGLKFMVYLQKENIIDESGMPKERFSAEFPKEGPSILRIQQVVRGDSAAYFCASSPARDEQFFGPGTRLTVL.

This rearrangement joins TRBV9 to TRBJ2-1, with a weak D call TRBD2 (5 bases). V shed 0 bases and J shed 8 bases, with 9 bases lying between them. Germline-derived CDR1 and CDR2 are SGDLS and YYNGEE. This CDR3 has 13 amino acids. The CDR3 protein is CASSVGPDYEQFF. The CDR3 coding sequence is TGTGCCAGCAGCGTAGGGCCGGACTATGAGCAGTTCTTC.

The rearrangement joins TRBV2 to TRBJ2-5; D might be TRBD1 or TRBD2, each matching 5 bases. The V end was cut by 4 bases, the J end by 3 bases, with 9 bases between. The CDR3 consists of 13 residues. From germline, CDR1 is SNHLY and CDR2 FYNNEI. CDR3 amino acids: CASSGDQKETQYF. The CDR3 DNA reads TGTGCCAGCAGTGGGGACCAGAAAGAGACCCAGTACTTC.